The entry that follows covers one TCR beta chain sequence. Its cognate antigen has yet to be identified. Per-base quality was not reported, and no clone a single base away is much larger than it. The data derive from a study of blood T cell repertoires in COVID-19 (dated by TCRdb to 2018 to 2020). Background on the whole study: The collaborator samples originated in the United States, Italy and Spain and spanned the acute and convalescent phases of COVID-19. Where HLA class I and class II types were available, the types were taken from metadata supplied by the sample provider, not from assay-based typing. The repertoires were released in a freely available public database meant as a resource for research on the immune response to SARS-CoV-2. Deeply sampled blood TCRbeta repertoires from subjects exposed to, actively infected with, or recovered from COVID-19 were included in the dataset. The samples were drawn from the first 160 participants of the ongoing ImmuneRACE study and from 950 to 1,500 subjects provided by 6 global collaborators. Nearly every sample came with metadata listing a de-identified subject ID, COVID-19 status, age in years and sex. The prospective study material was composed of cDNA or gDNA derived from T cells, B-cell-depleted T cells, or PBMCs. Study-wide findings and limitations: The amount of clinical and demographic metadata varied by source and participant and was provided uncurated.

Participants in the prospective study were enrolled through a virtual design, were aged about 18 to 100 years, and lived in approximately 25 United States geographic areas. Cohort assignment in the prospective study relied on participant-reported clinical history from a screening survey and a study questionnaire. Recovered participants in ImmuneRACE Cohort 3 were defined by two consecutive negative NP/OP PCR tests, clearance by a healthcare professional, or resolution of symptoms. In the prospective study, mobile phlebotomists collected whole blood, serum and a nasopharyngeal or oropharyngeal swab from each participant. Participants in the prospective study had the option to provide additional blood draws and questionnaires over a roughly 2-month period. Before DNA extraction, prospective study blood samples were shipped either frozen or at room temperature. TCRbeta CDR3 regions were amplified from genomic DNA using the immunoSEQ Assay, a bias-controlled multiplex PCR. The study's own analysis went as follows. Nucleated cell counts per sample were estimated from amplification of reference gene primers within the assay. Sequence reads were collapsed and filtered to measure the absolute abundance of every unique TCRbeta CDR3 rearrangement. For each sample, productive Simpson clonality was calculated by taking the square root of Simpson's diversity index across productive rearrangements. TCRdb took this table from immuneACCESS and kept in-frame rearrangements with V and J called. Such tables lack part of the clones; where checked against another copy, unresolved V genes explain under half of the gap, and the rest is unexplained. V and J calls and clone size are those listed in that table; D and trimming were worked out from the DNA. The sample table contains 200,000 to 250,000 clones; only one count was recorded for 84% of them. The top ten clonotypes cover 5.5% to 7.5% of the sample.

The sample taken for sequencing was PBMCs or T cells enriched from blood (not recorded which). The source of this sequence is a woman aged 40 to 50 who had recovered from COVID-19.

The base sequence is TGCGCCAGCAGCCAGGACAGGCTCTTAGCCGTTGAAGAGACCCAGTACTTC. Translated, it reads CASSQDRLLAVEETQYF. Recombination linked TRBV5-1 to TRBJ2-5, with 7 junctional bases fitting TRBD1. In the germline V gene, CDR1 corresponds to SGHRS and CDR2 to YFSETQ. The V end gives up 4 bases and the J end 3 bases, leaving 15 bases in the junction not matched to a gene. Reading from cysteine to phenylalanine, the CDR3 counts 17 amino acids. CDR3 DNA only is kept here, 51 bases in frame from base 1.